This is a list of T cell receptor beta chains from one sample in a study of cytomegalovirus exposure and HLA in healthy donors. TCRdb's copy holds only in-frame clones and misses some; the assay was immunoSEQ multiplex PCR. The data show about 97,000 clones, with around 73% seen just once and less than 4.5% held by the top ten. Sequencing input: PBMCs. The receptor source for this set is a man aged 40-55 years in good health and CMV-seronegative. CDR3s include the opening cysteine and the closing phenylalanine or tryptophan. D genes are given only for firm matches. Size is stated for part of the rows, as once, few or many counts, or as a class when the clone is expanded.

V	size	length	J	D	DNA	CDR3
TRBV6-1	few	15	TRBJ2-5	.	TGTGCCAGCAGTGAATGGCGGGGACCCCAAGAGACCCAGTACTTC	CASSEWRGPQETQYF
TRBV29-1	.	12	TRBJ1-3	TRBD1	TGCAGCGTGGCAGGGGGCGGAAACACCATATATTTT	CSVAGGGNTIYF
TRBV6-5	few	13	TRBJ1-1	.	TGTGCCAGCAGTTATACACGGAACACTGAAGCTTTCTTT	CASSYTRNTEAFF
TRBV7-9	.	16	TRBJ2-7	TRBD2	TGTGCCAGCAGCCAGAACAGGCGGGGGGACTCCTACGAGCAGTACTTC	CASSQNRRGDSYEQYF
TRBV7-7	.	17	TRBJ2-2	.	TGTGCCAGCAGCGCGTCAGGGGCCGGAGCGAACACCGGGGAGCTGTTTTTT	CASSASGAGANTGELFF
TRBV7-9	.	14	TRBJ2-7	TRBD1	TGTGCCAGCAGCGGGACAGGAGGGGCCCACGAGCAGTACTTC	CASSGTGGAHEQYF
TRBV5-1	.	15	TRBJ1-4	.	TGCGCCAGCAGCACTGGAAATGCGGGGGTTGAAAAACTGTTTTTT	CASSTGNAGVEKLFF
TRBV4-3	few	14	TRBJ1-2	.	TGCGCCAGCAGCCAAGGTGGCAGGGGAAGTGGCTACACCTTC	CASSQGGRGSGYTF
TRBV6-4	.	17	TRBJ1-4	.	TGTGCCAGCAGTGATAATACTCTTAGTGCAACTAATGAAAAACTGTTTTTT	CASSDNTLSATNEKLFF
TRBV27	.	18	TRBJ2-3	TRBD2	TGTGCCAGCAGTTCCTCGCGGACTAGCGGGACTAGCACAGATACGCAGTATTTT	CASSSSRTSGTSTDTQYF
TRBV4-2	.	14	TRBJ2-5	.	TGTGCCAGCAGTCAAGGTCGCAGGCCAGAGACCCAGTACTTC	CASSQGRRPETQYF
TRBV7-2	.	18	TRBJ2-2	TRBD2	TGTGCCAGCAGCCGTACTCGCGGGGGGGCTAGGAACACCGGGGAGCTGTTTTTT	CASSRTRGGARNTGELFF
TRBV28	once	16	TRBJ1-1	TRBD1	TGTGCCAGCAGTTTATTCGGCAGGGGGCGAGGTACTGAAGCTTTCTTT	CASSLFGRGRGTEAFF
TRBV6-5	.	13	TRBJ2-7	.	TGTGCCAGCAGTTACACCGGGGCCTACGAGCAGTACTTC	CASSYTGAYEQYF
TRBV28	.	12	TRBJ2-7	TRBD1	TGTGCCAGCAGTCCAGGGGGCAGCGAGCAGTACTTC	CASSPGGSEQYF
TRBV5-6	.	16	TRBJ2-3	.	TGTGCCAGCAGCTTGACGACAGGTTATAGCACAGATACGCAGTATTTT	CASSLTTGYSTDTQYF
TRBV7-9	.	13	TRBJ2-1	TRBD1	TGTGCCAGCAGGGGACAGGGAGGCAATGAGCAGTTCTTC	CASRGQGGNEQFF
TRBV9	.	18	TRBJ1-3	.	TGTGCCAGCAGCGTAACCCCGATCAGGGCTCCCTCTGGAAACACCATATATTTT	CASSVTPIRAPSGNTIYF